The source of this T cell receptor beta chain is a study of technical replicates of blood from a handful of donors. Repertoires were generated with immunoSEQ multiplex PCR, while TCRdb's copy carries only in-frame clones and drops some. The sample holds some 78,000 clones, 85% to 95% seen once. The sample comprised T cells isolated from PBMCs. The clonotype comes from a human donor in good health.

The CDR3 protein is CASTRGTTTGTDTQYF. CDR3 bases: TGTGCCAGCACCAGGGGAACTACAACAGGCACAGATACGCAGTATTTT. V gene TRBV28 combines with J gene TRBJ2-3; the D gene is possibly TRBD1 (6 bases). The CDR3 totals 16 residues. The germline V gene encodes CDR1 MDHEN and CDR2 SYDVKM. With 7 bases removed from V and 1 base from J, the gap between germline ends came to 18 bases.